This TCR beta chain was recorded in a study of cytomegalovirus exposure and HLA in healthy donors. In the case of this clone: What it recognizes is unknown.

The ends were cut back, 6 bases at V and 1 base at J, with 34 bases in the middle. Germline V gene sequence: CDR1 SGHRS, CDR2 YFSETQ. The CDR3 is 21 amino acids. PCR primers comprised 60 Vbeta and 13 Jbeta primers. The repertoire was sequenced with immunoSEQ multiplex PCR; TCRdb's copy has only in-frame clones and lacks some. The data hold about 130,000 clones, with 73% observed a single time. Findings and limits, study-wide: Later analysis indicated greater clonal expansion among HLA-associated TCR beta chains than among equally common other chains. Later work found that TCR association rates differed between HLA loci; DRB1 had the most and HLA-C the fewest. Earlier results showed most TCR beta V segments being productive about 87% or about 30% of the time.

This TCR was recovered from a man between 60 and 75 years old in good health and CMV-seropositive. The V call is TRBV5-1, the J call TRBJ1-1; TRBD1 is a possible D gene (6 bases). The material sequenced was PBMCs. CDR3: CASKNEGLEIRLGRGNTEAFF. CDR3 coding DNA: TGCGCCAGCAAAAATGAAGGATTAGAAATCCGGTTGGGCAGGGGGAACACTGAAGCTTTCTTT.